This is a list of T cell receptor beta chains from one sample in a study of T cell responses to AZD1222 COVID-19 vaccine. Libraries were prepared by immunoSEQ multiplex PCR; TCRdb keeps only in-frame clonotypes and omits some of them. Found here are 150,000 to 190,000 clones, approximately 90% of them singletons; the top ten hold 1.5% to 2%. The material sequenced was peripheral blood, taken on day 0 of AZD1222 vaccination. Receptors originate from an adult in good health. The CDR3 runs from the conserved cysteine through the conserved F or W. A D gene is named only where the DNA matches it firmly. Clone size is shown for a subset of rows, as once, few, many or a class of expanded clone.

abundance	v_gene	d_gene	j_gene	CDR3aa	CDR3nt
NA	TRBV28	NA	TRBJ2-4	CASSFDGILGIQYF	TGTGCCAGCAGTTTCGATGGGATATTGGGCATTCAGTACTTC
NA	TRBV28	TRBD2	TRBJ2-7	CASTSGFYEQYF	TGTGCCAGCACTAGCGGTTTCTACGAGCAGTACTTC
NA	TRBV28	NA	TRBJ1-4	CASSLEGLEDEKLFF	TGTGCCAGCAGTCTTGAGGGACTCGAAGATGAAAAACTGTTTTTT
NA	TRBV4-2	NA	TRBJ1-2	CASSQAGQRSGYTF	TGTGCCAGCAGCCAAGCTGGGCAGAGAAGTGGCTACACCTTC
NA	TRBV7-2	NA	TRBJ2-5	CASSPGPGTWETQYF	TGTGCCAGCAGCCCCGGACCCGGGACATGGGAGACCCAGTACTTC
NA	TRBV10-3	NA	TRBJ2-2	CAISGMLGELFF	TGTGCCATCAGTGGGATGCTCGGGGAGCTGTTTTTT
once	TRBV2	TRBD1	TRBJ1-1	CASSGLSDRGLGTEAFF	TGTGCCAGCAGTGGGCTATCGGACAGGGGGTTGGGCACTGAAGCTTTCTTT
NA	TRBV24-1	NA	TRBJ2-2	CATSDVPQGRLNTGELFF	TGTGCCACCAGTGATGTTCCTCAGGGCCGACTGAACACCGGGGAGCTGTTTTTT
NA	TRBV2	NA	TRBJ1-5	CASSNGNQPQHF	TGTGCCAGCAGCAACGGCAATCAGCCCCAGCATTTT
NA	TRBV30	NA	TRBJ1-1	CAWSVSTEAFF	TGTGCCTGGAGTGTATCCACTGAAGCTTTCTTT
few	TRBV4-3	TRBD2	TRBJ2-7	CASSQLSGGSYEQYF	TGCGCCAGCAGCCAACTGAGCGGGGGCAGCTACGAGCAGTACTTC
NA	TRBV27	TRBD1	TRBJ1-1	CASAGTGVLTEAFF	TGTGCCAGCGCCGGGACAGGGGTCTTAACTGAAGCTTTCTTT
NA	TRBV27	TRBD2	TRBJ2-2	CASSLSTYTSVTGELFF	TGTGCCAGCAGTTTATCGACGTATACTAGCGTCACCGGGGAGCTGTTTTTT
NA	TRBV6-5	NA	TRBJ1-4	CASSYSWAAEKLFF	TGTGCCAGCAGTTACTCATGGGCGGCGGAAAAACTGTTTTTT
NA	TRBV28	NA	TRBJ1-5	CASSLRTPNNQPQHF	TGTGCCAGCAGTTTACGGACACCTAACAATCAGCCCCAGCATTTT
NA	TRBV23-1	NA	TRBJ1-1	CASSQKQNTEAFF	TGCGCCAGCAGTCAGAAACAGAACACTGAAGCTTTCTTT
NA	TRBV7-8	NA	TRBJ2-2	CASSPNTGELFF	TGTGCCAGCAGCCCCAACACAGGGGAGCTGTTTTTT
NA	TRBV3-1/TRBV3-2	NA	TRBJ2-7	CASSQGRFRELRMNYEQYF	TGTGCCAGCAGCCAAGGCCGATTCCGGGAATTGAGAATGAACTACGAGCAGTACTTC
NA	TRBV6-2/TRBV6-3	TRBD1	TRBJ1-1	CASSQGGGTEAFF	TGTGCCAGCAGCCAGGGGGGGGGAACTGAAGCTTTCTTT
NA	TRBV27	NA	TRBJ2-7	CASSLRFRRGTEAYEQYF	TGTGCCAGCAGTTTGAGGTTTAGACGGGGGACCGAGGCCTACGAGCAGTACTTC
NA	TRBV9	NA	TRBJ2-5	CASSVGLQETQYF	TGTGCCAGCAGCGTAGGCCTACAAGAGACCCAGTACTTC
once	TRBV3-1/TRBV3-2	NA	TRBJ2-7	CASSQDYEQYF	TGTGCCAGCAGCCAAGACTACGAGCAGTACTTC
once	TRBV4-3	TRBD2	TRBJ2-3	CASSQDRPTPGGDTQYF	TGCGCCAGCAGCCAAGATAGACCCACCCCGGGGGGAGATACGCAGTATTTT
NA	TRBV3-1/TRBV3-2	NA	TRBJ1-5	CASSQDSGDGNQPQHF	TGTGCCAGCAGCCAAGATTCGGGTGATGGCAATCAGCCCCAGCATTTT
NA	TRBV5-1	TRBD2	TRBJ2-5	CASSPSRTSGETQYF	TGCGCCAGCAGCCCCAGTCGGACTAGCGGGGAGACCCAGTACTTC
NA	TRBV28	NA	TRBJ1-2	CASSPPSHFTYGYTF	TGTGCCAGCAGCCCTCCGAGTCACTTCACTTATGGCTACACCTTC
NA	TRBV25-1	TRBD1	TRBJ2-1	CASSDRDRVVSNEQFF	TGTGCCAGCAGTGATAGGGACAGGGTAGTTTCAAATGAGCAGTTCTTC
NA	TRBV7-2	NA	TRBJ1-5	CASSLKQKNQPQHF	TGTGCCAGCAGCTTAAAACAAAAAAATCAGCCCCAGCATTTT
NA	TRBV6-2/TRBV6-3	NA	TRBJ2-7	CASSYLSQGIYEQYF	TGTGCCAGCAGTTACTTGTCTCAGGGGATCTACGAGCAGTACTTC
NA	TRBV18	NA	TRBJ2-7	CASSQSVSTSSYEQYF	TGTGCCAGCTCACAATCGGTATCGACTAGTTCCTACGAGCAGTACTTC
NA	TRBV3-1/TRBV3-2	NA	TRBJ1-4	CASSSREVGEKLFF	TGTGCCAGCAGCTCCCGAGAGGTTGGAGAAAAACTGTTTTTT
NA	TRBV19	NA	TRBJ1-2	CASSVDGVWGYTF	TGTGCCAGTAGTGTCGACGGTGTATGGGGCTACACCTTC
NA	TRBV7-6	NA	TRBJ1-2	CASSAIGEGYTF	TGTGCCAGCAGCGCTATTGGGGAGGGGTACACCTTC
NA	TRBV27	TRBD1	TRBJ2-2	CASSLFGTVNTGELFF	TGTGCCAGCAGTTTATTCGGGACAGTTAACACCGGGGAGCTGTTTTTT
NA	TRBV24-1	TRBD2	TRBJ2-3	CATSPGLAATPQYF	TGTGCCACCAGTCCGGGACTAGCGGCCACTCCGCAGTATTTT
NA	TRBV18	NA	TRBJ2-1	CASSPIGASADEQFF	TGTGCCAGCTCACCAATCGGAGCTAGCGCGGATGAGCAGTTCTTC
NA	TRBV15	NA	TRBJ1-6	CATSRDPTLGLKTLHF	TGTGCCACCAGCAGAGATCCGACTTTGGGTTTGAAGACCCTCCACTTT